The rows below give T cell receptor beta chains drawn from one sample of a study of metastatic and nonmetastatic thyroid tumors. TCRdb re-clonotyped the PCR reads through MiXCR. The sample yields 30,000 or so clones, around a quarter seen once. The sequenced material came from blood. Receptors were obtained from a female donor with papillary thyroid cancer or a benign thyroid nodule (not recorded which). Some clones in this sample may be carry-over from other donors' samples. Each CDR3 is given with its conserved first and last residue. Each record gives: CDR3 protein, V gene.

CASIPISGRGTDTQYF	TRBV6-1
CASSIVASSGYEQYF	TRBV19
CSAGAGVDEQYF	TRBV29-1
CASSLISGQTSGNTIYF	TRBV28
CASSQERGGDTQYF	TRBV4-1
CASSTGSGNEKLFF	TRBV6-1
CASRLGGYEEYF	TRBV11-2
CDSSGTWDSGNTIYF	TRBV25-1
CASYSGSEQYF	TRBV6-1
CASSPGRLETYEQYF	TRBV7-9
CASSPSGQTGYEQYF	TRBV7-3
CASSYPSYEQYF	TRBV6-2/TRBV6-3
CSVSGSTETQYF	TRBV20-1
CASSQQGSEETQYF	TRBV28
CASSSLDRAHEQYF	TRBV11-1
CASSPWGGGIGELFF	TRBV7-7
CASRPSGLAGQEDQYF	TRBV6-1
CSARVLREVGGQFF	TRBV20-1
CASSLSGAGNAIYF	TRBV28
CSARAGTTQETQYF	TRBV20-1
CASHNIALFF	TRBV7-3
CASSPEGLAYLSYEQYF	TRBV18
CAWSRQVSYGYTF	TRBV30
CASSQSGTGYGYTF	TRBV4-3
CASRPGSGTPSYEQYF	TRBV19
CFSSLWGLAGPNEQFF	TRBV5-1
CSAIHSERGTYKQYF	TRBV20-1
CASSRQGFGNQPQHF	TRBV19
CASSYGLSYNSPLHF	TRBV13
CASSELSGRRARYEQYF	TRBV6-1
CASSHATGFSYNEQFF	TRBV5-6
CATSVLGGYGPNQPQHF	TRBV24-1
CAISESEGQNYGYTF	TRBV10-3
CASSPGQILQETQYF	TRBV5-1
CSASLELRLAGIQETQYF	TRBV20-1
CASSPPFRGQQETQYF	TRBV18
CSGRWGDSYTGELFF	TRBV29-1
CASSFRGPYEQYF	TRBV12-3/TRBV12-4
CASSYQEAGGYTF	TRBV5-1
CAWSAKAGQLGYEQYF	TRBV30
CASSSIRDRKNTIYF	TRBV7-6
CASIYNGETLYF	TRBV6-5
CASSPTSGNYEQYF	TRBV28
CASSFKGTEAFF	TRBV28
CASTSGLFYGYTF	TRBV6-2/TRBV6-3
CASRGRAGYGETQYF	TRBV12-3/TRBV12-4
CASSLRSSYEQYF	TRBV12-3/TRBV12-4
CASTPPVDLNQPQHF	TRBV6-1
CASRLHRGRSQPQHF	TRBV7-8
CASSPVKLGSEAFF	TRBV6-1
CASSAVLDTEAFF	TRBV6-1
CAISAGEDTGELFF	TRBV6-4